What follows is one T cell receptor beta chain and its context. This sample is drawn from a study of blood T cell repertoires in COVID-19. Across the study: Donors in the United States, Italy and Spain gave samples during acute or convalescent COVID-19.

Measured with immunoSEQ multiplex PCR; TCRdb has only the in-frame clones, and not every one. The sample records tens of thousands of clones, about 93% being singletons. J lost 3 bases, V lost 2 bases, and 12 bases had no gene match. Germline V gives CDR1 LNHNV, CDR2 YYDKDF (reference sequence). This CDR3 is 18 amino acids long. Specimen: peripheral blood. The chain joins TRBV15 to TRBJ2-5, with 10 bases aligning to TRBD2. This TCR came from a human donor in a cohort sampled during active COVID-19. The CDR3 protein is CATSRHPGLAGEKETQYF. The CDR3 DNA follows: TGTGCCACCAGCAGACACCCGGGGCTAGCGGGGGAAAAAGAGACCCAGTACTTC.